This T cell receptor beta chain is from a study of Ad26.COV2.S vaccination and SARS-CoV-2 variants. Study-wide background: Each vaccinee took Ad26.COV2.S intramuscularly, once or twice 56 days apart.

With 6 bases removed from V and 3 bases from J, the gap between germline ends came to 17 bases. The germline V gene encodes CDR1 MDHEN and CDR2 SYDVKM. The CDR3 covers 15 residues. The treatment: over 15 received Ad26.COV2.S at low or high dose, single or two shots; about 5 received placebo; per-sample allocation not given. Collection of the samples took place on day 63 after the first injection of vaccine or placebo. Assay used: immunoSEQ multiplex PCR; TCRdb lists only in-frame clones, some missing. Altogether some 370,000 clones are present, about four fifths being singletons, with the ten largest covering about 7.1%. In its sample, this clone was seen once.

Specimen: peripheral blood, collected in a trial of Ad26.COV2.S vaccine versus placebo. The TCR comes from a person between 18 and 59 years old who received the Ad26.COV2.S COVID-19 vaccine or a placebo. The J gene is TRBJ1-1, the V gene TRBV28; D is perhaps TRBD1 (6 bases). The CDR3 loop reads CASRSSGAGYTEAFF. CDR3 DNA sequence: TGTGCCAGCAGGTCTTCAGGGGCTGGGTACACTGAAGCTTTCTTT.